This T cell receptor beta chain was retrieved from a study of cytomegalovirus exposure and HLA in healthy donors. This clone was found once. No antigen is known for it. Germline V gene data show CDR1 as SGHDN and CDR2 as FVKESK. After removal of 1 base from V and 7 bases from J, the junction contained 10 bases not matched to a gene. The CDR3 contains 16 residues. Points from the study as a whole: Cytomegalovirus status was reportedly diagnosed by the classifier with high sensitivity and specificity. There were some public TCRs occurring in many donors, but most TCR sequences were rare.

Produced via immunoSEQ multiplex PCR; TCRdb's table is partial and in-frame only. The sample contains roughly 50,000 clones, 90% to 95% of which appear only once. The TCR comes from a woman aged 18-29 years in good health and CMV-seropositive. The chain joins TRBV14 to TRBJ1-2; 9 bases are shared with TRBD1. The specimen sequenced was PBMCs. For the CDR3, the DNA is TGTGCCAGCAGCCAAGCACAGGGGGCTTTTGGAAGTGGCTACACCTTC. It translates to CASSQAQGAFGSGYTF. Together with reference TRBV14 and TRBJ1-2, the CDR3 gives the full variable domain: EAGVTQFPSHSVIEKGQTVTLRCDPISGHDNLYWYRRVMGKEIKFLLHFVKESKQDESGMPNNRFLAERTGGTYSTLKVQPAELEDSGVYFCASSQAQGAFGSGYTFGSGTRLTVV.